Listed below are T cell receptor beta chains from one sample, sequenced in a study of cytomegalovirus exposure and HLA in healthy donors. Clones were sequenced by immunoSEQ multiplex PCR, and TCRdb holds only the in-frame ones, with some missing. The table has 150,000 to 200,000 clones, roughly 80% seen once. The sample was PBMCs. The origin of the receptors is a girl aged 2 to 10 in good health and CMV-seropositive. The CDR3 runs from the conserved cysteine through the conserved F or W. A D gene is named only where the DNA matches it firmly. Expanded clones are given a class, and other clones once, few, many or no size at all.

j_gene | v_gene | abundance | d_gene | CDR3nt | CDR3aa
TRBJ2-7 | TRBV6-5 | - | TRBD1 | TGTGCCAGCAGTCCTCGGCAGGGGGCCGGCTACGAGCAGTACTTC | CASSPRQGAGYEQYF
TRBJ2-7 | TRBV25-1 | - | - | TGTGCCAGCAGTTCGTCCTCCTACGAGCAGTACTTC | CASSSSSYEQYF
TRBJ2-1 | TRBV27 | few | TRBD2 | TGTGCCAGCAGTTCGGAGACTAGCGGAGATGAGCAGTTCTTC | CASSSETSGDEQFF
TRBJ1-1 | TRBV30 | - | TRBD1 | TGTGCCTGGAGTGAAGGGACAGTGAACACTGAAGCTTTCTTT | CAWSEGTVNTEAFF
TRBJ2-3 | TRBV28 | - | TRBD2 | TGTGCCAGCAGGGTTTACGGGAGGGCTGGGGATACGCAGTATTTT | CASRVYGRAGDTQYF
TRBJ1-2 | TRBV27 | - | TRBD1 | TGTGCCAGCAGCCCGATTGAGACAGGGTATGGCTACACCTTC | CASSPIETGYGYTF
TRBJ1-5 | TRBV9 | - | TRBD1 | TGTGCCAGCAGCACCCGACAGGGGAGGGAGGGCAATCAGCCCCAGCATTTT | CASSTRQGREGNQPQHF
TRBJ1-2 | TRBV28 | - | TRBD1 | TGTGCCAGCAGTTCCACAGGGGGCGGTAACTATGGCTACACCTTC | CASSSTGGGNYGYTF
TRBJ2-7 | TRBV29-1 | - | - | TGCAGCGTTGAAACAGGCGCGTCCGAGCAGTACTTC | CSVETGASEQYF
TRBJ2-7 | TRBV14 | - | - | TGTGCCAGCAGCCCCGGAGCCCGCGAGCAGTACTTC | CASSPGAREQYF
TRBJ1-4 | TRBV13 | once | - | TGTGCCAGCAGCTTAGGCCGGGAGGGGAAGGAGTTTTTT | CASSLGREGKEFF
TRBJ2-1 | TRBV4-2 | - | - | TGTGCCAGCAGCCAAGATGTTAGCGGAAGCTCCTACAATGAGCAGTTCTTC | CASSQDVSGSSYNEQFF
TRBJ2-1 | TRBV7-6 | - | TRBD2 | TGTGCCAGCAGCCGGACTAGCGGGTATGAGCAGTTCTTC | CASSRTSGYEQFF
TRBJ1-1 | TRBV28 | - | - | TGTGCCAGCAGTTCGGGACAGAACACTGAAGCTTTCTTT | CASSSGQNTEAFF
TRBJ2-3 | TRBV4-2 | - | TRBD2 | TGTGCCAGCAGCCCTCTGGTAGCGGGAGGGACCACAGATACGCAGTATTTT | CASSPLVAGGTTDTQYF
TRBJ2-5 | TRBV2 | - | TRBD2 | TGTGCCACCCGACAGGCTAGCGGGACTCCACGTGGAGAGACCCAGTACTTC | CATRQASGTPRGETQYF
TRBJ2-6 | TRBV5-1 | few | - | TGCGCCAGCAGCTTGGGTAGAGGGCCCGGGGCCAACGTCCTGACTTTC | CASSLGRGPGANVLTF
TRBJ2-6 | TRBV2 | - | - | TGTGCCAGCAGTTTGAGCTCTGGGGCCAACGTCCTGACTTTC | CASSLSSGANVLTF
TRBJ2-1 | TRBV6-4 | once | TRBD1 | TGTGCCAGCAGTGTTTTCGGGACAGGGGGTACGAGGGGCTACAATGAGCAGTTCTTC | CASSVFGTGGTRGYNEQFF
TRBJ2-7 | TRBV7-9 | - | - | TGTGCCAGCAGCTTAAGGGCTCAAGGGGCCCTGGAGCAGTACTTC | CASSLRAQGALEQYF
TRBJ1-4 | TRBV7-9 | - | - | TGTGCCAGCAGCCGGAAGGGGGGGGATGAAAAACTGTTTTTT | CASSRKGGDEKLFF
TRBJ2-3 | TRBV5-1 | - | - | TGCGCCAGCAGATCCGGCTCGACTAGCACAGATACGCAGTATTTT | CASRSGSTSTDTQYF
TRBJ2-1 | TRBV5-1 | - | TRBD2 | TGCGCCAGCAGCTTCGGGACTAGCGGGAGAGATGAGCAGTTCTTC | CASSFGTSGRDEQFF
TRBJ2-1 | TRBV29-1 | once | - | TGCAGCGTTGATGTATACAATGAGCAGTTCTTC | CSVDVYNEQFF
TRBJ2-1 | TRBV4-2 | - | - | TGTGCCAGCAGCCGTAACCAAGGGCTAGCGCGCAATGAGCAGTTCTTC | CASSRNQGLARNEQFF
TRBJ2-3 | TRBV14 | - | TRBD1 | TGTGCCAGCAGCCAAGCCGTAGGACAGGGGCTCACAGATACGCAGTATTTT | CASSQAVGQGLTDTQYF
TRBJ1-2 | TRBV5-1 | - | - | TGCGCCAGCAGCTTGGCCGGAGGGTCTGGCTATGGCTACACCTTC | CASSLAGGSGYGYTF